This passage covers 30 T cell receptor beta chains from one sample sequenced in a study of cytomegalovirus exposure and HLA in healthy donors. Primers included in the PCR were 60 Vbeta and 13 Jbeta primers. The assay was immunoSEQ multiplex PCR, and TCRdb's table has in-frame clones only and misses some. Of 150,000 to 200,000 clones detected, about three quarters appear once; the ten largest clones hold around 9.3%. Sequenced input: PBMCs. The receptors originated from a man aged 25-45 years in good health and CMV-seropositive.

The table lists this clone with a few counts. The chain is built from TRBV7-2 and TRBJ1-5; 7 bases line up with TRBD1. The CDR3 contains 15 residues. The germline gives CDR1 SGHTA, CDR2 FQGNSA. The V segment lost 4 bases and the J segment 6 bases; nucleotides outside the gene matches: 9. The CDR3 sequence is CASSWGQLTTQPQHF. CDR3 bases: TGTGCCAGCAGCTGGGGACAGCTTACAACTCAGCCCCAGCATTTT.

The rearrangement uses TRBV9 and TRBJ2-1; 10 bases agree with TRBD2. This CDR3 has 19 amino acids. Germline loops: CDR1 SGDLS, CDR2 YYNGEE. V lost 4 bases, J lost 4 bases, and 17 bases stayed unmatched. DNA for the CDR3: TGTGCCAGCAGCATCCCGGAGAGGACTAGCGGAGGGGCGTACAATGAGCAGTTCTTC. Translation gives CASSIPERTSGGAYNEQFF. The full variable domain, in which reference TRBV9 and TRBJ2-1 provide the parts outside the CDR3, is DSGVTQTPKHLITATGQRVTLRCSPRSGDLSVYWYQQSLDQGLQFLIQYYNGEERAKGNILERFSAQQFPDLHSELNLSSLELGDSALYFCASSIPERTSGGAYNEQFFGPGTRLTVL.

The V and J genes are TRBV5-1 and TRBJ2-3, with D possibly TRBD2 on 5 matching bases. The CDR3 has 15 residues. Germline assignment: CDR1 SGHRS and CDR2 YFSETQ. Trimming took off 3 bases at V and 8 bases at J, with 19 bases between the two ends. The CDR3: CASSYIHIRGSTQYF. CDR3 DNA: TGCGCCAGCAGCTATATCCATATCCGGGGTAGTACGCAGTATTTT.

The J gene is TRBJ1-5, the V gene TRBV21-1; the table assigns TRBD1, which was not confirmed against the DNA. TRBV21-1 is described as a pseudogene. This CDR3 has 16 residues. The CDR3 here is CASSNNRGVSNQPQHF. In nucleotides, the CDR3 is TGTGCCAGCAGCAACAACAGGGGCGTTAGCAATCAGCCCCAGCATTTT.

This clone came up a few times. V usage is TRBV7-8 and J usage is TRBJ2-3; TRBD2 aligns across 14 bases. The CDR3 runs to 18 residues. CDR1 and CDR2 (germline): SGHVS, FQNEAQ. J lost 2 bases, V lost 4 bases, and 8 bases had no gene match. CDR3 in DNA: TGTGCCAGCAGCTCCCCGACTAGCGGGAGGGGTTACACAGATACGCAGTATTTT. This encodes CASSSPTSGRGYTDTQYF.

This clone came up a few times. The germline gene is not matched at one end of the junction; a read error may be the cause. The chain has TRBV7-7 and TRBJ2-3; 10 bases map to TRBD2. This CDR3 comprises 15 residues. Looked up from germline, CDR1 is SSHAT and CDR2 is FNYEAQ (reference sequence). CDR3 region: CASTSGTSDTDTQYF. The CDR3 DNA follows: TGTGCTAGCACGTCCGGGACTAGCGACACAGATACGCAGTATTTT.

CDR3 coding DNA: TGTGCCAGCAGCAGGGACTTCAATCAGCCCCAGCATTTT. Its protein is CASSRDFNQPQHF. V usage is TRBV19 and J usage is TRBJ1-5; tentatively, D is TRBD1 (5 bases). The germline V gene encodes CDR1 LNHDA and CDR2 SQIVND (reference sequence). Trimming removed 9 bases at V and 3 bases at J, with 12 bases between. The CDR3 sequence is 13 residues long. Full variable domain (rest looked up from reference TRBV19 and TRBJ1-5): DGGITQSPKYLFRKEGQNVTLSCEQNLNHDAMYWYRQDPGQGLRLIYYSQIVNDFQKGDIAEGYSVSREKKESFPLTVTSAQKNPTAFYLCASSRDFNQPQHFGDGTRLSIL.

The chain is built from TRBV19 and TRBJ1-3; TRBD1 agrees at 9 bases. Per germline, CDR1 LNHDA and CDR2 SQIVND (reference sequence). V was clipped by 6 bases and J by 4 bases; unmatched bases: 7. This CDR3 comprises 15 residues. The CDR3 coding sequence is TGTGCCAGTAGAAAAGACAGGGGGGCCGGAAACACCATATATTTT. It yields the protein CASRKDRGAGNTIYF.

The chain couples TRBV21-1 to TRBJ2-1; the table's D gene call, TRBD2, was not cross checked with the DNA. TRBV21-1 is labeled a pseudogene. This CDR3 comprises 17 residues. The CDR3 region has the DNA TGTGCCAGCAGCAAAGAATTTCCCAGCGGGAGCCACAATGAGCAGTTCTTC. As protein: CASSKEFPSGSHNEQFF.

The chain carries TRBV5-4 and TRBJ1-2; TRBD1 matches 9 bases. This CDR3 is built from 15 residues. Trimming took 4 bases from V and 8 from J; bases not matched to a gene: 12. CDR1 is SGHNT, CDR2 YYREEE, per germline (reference sequence). The chain's CDR3 is CASSDSGTGSFGYTF. In DNA, the CDR3 is TGTGCCAGCAGCGATTCCGGGACAGGGTCGTTCGGCTACACCTTC.

V is TRBV29-1 and J is TRBJ1-2; D may be TRBD1 (5 bases). The germline V and J ends were trimmed by 7 bases and 4 bases, with 16 bases remaining between them. Germline loops: CDR1 SQVTM, CDR2 ANQGSEA. CDR3 length: 13 amino acids. The CDR3 loop reads CSAQESYFYGYTF. CDR3 bases: TGCAGCGCACAGGAGAGCTATTTCTATGGCTACACCTTC.

This clone was observed a handful of times. The rearrangement joins TRBV11-3 to TRBJ2-3; D gene ambiguous. Trimming took off 2 bases at V and 1 base at J, with 10 bases between the two ends. The CDR3 consists of 15 residues. Germline assignment: CDR1 SGHNT and CDR2 YENEEA. The CDR3 spells CASSLRGGGTDTQYF. CDR3 sequence (DNA): TGTGCCAGCAGCTTACGAGGCGGAGGCACAGATACGCAGTATTTT.

The chain combines TRBV10-3 with TRBJ1-4; 10 bases align to TRBD1. Germline V CDR1 and CDR2: ENHRY, SYGVKD. This CDR3 comprises 14 residues. V dropped 5 bases and J dropped 8; count of bases not matched to a gene: 5. Here the CDR3 reads CAISRGTGDEKLFF. CDR3 coding DNA: TGTGCCATCAGTCGAGGGACAGGGGACGAAAAACTGTTTTTT.

This clone was counted a few times. This chain links TRBV7-9 with TRBJ2-5; 7 bases are shared with TRBD2. This CDR3 is built from 15 residues. CDR1 SEHNR and CDR2 FQNEAQ come from the germline V gene (reference sequence). V lost 2 bases, J lost 4 bases, and 7 bases stayed unmatched. The CDR3 nucleotides read TGTGCCAGCAGCTTAACGGCGGGAGTGGTAGAGACCCAGTACTTC. Encoded protein: CASSLTAGVVETQYF.

A word on this clone: Different DNA sequences within this sample yield the same CDR3. J is TRBJ2-3 and V is TRBV28; D is perhaps TRBD2 (6 bases). CDR1 and CDR2 (germline): MDHEN, SYDVKM. V was trimmed by 10 bases and J by 5 bases, leaving 19 bases between them. This CDR3 has 14 amino acids. This CDR3 is CATDEEGRGDTQYF. For the CDR3, the DNA is TGTGCCACCGACGAGGAGGGACGGGGAGATACGCAGTATTTT.

In DNA form, the CDR3 reads TGCGCCAGCAGCTTGGCCGGCACGGCGGCTGGAAACACCATATATTTT. Its translation: CASSLAGTAAGNTIYF. This rearrangement joins TRBV5-1 to TRBJ1-3; D is undetermined. This CDR3 has 16 residues. Deletions cut 0 bases from V and 2 bases from J, with 12 bases between. Germline-derived CDR1 and CDR2 are SGHRS and YFSETQ.

The V call is TRBV27, the J call TRBJ2-1, with 9 nucleotides matching TRBD2. Germline V lookup: CDR1 MNHEY, CDR2 SMNVEV (reference sequence). CDR3 length: 15 amino acids. The CDR3: CASAGGDSSPVEQFF. The DNA of the CDR3 is TGTGCTTCCGCGGGGGGGGACTCCTCGCCAGTTGAGCAGTTCTTC.

This clone appeared a few times. The chain combines TRBV5-1 with TRBJ1-1, with 7 bases lining up with TRBD1. The CDR3 sequence is 13 residues long. Germline assignment: CDR1 SGHRS and CDR2 YFSETQ. Germline trimming cut 2 bases from V and 3 bases from J; bases unmatched to any gene: 1. CDR3 DNA sequence: TGCGCCAGCAGCTTCGGACAGGACACTGAAGCTTTCTTT. Its translation: CASSFGQDTEAFF.

V is TRBV4-1 and J is TRBJ2-7; perhaps TRBD1 as D (6 bases). The ends were cut back, 4 bases at V and 2 bases at J, with 12 bases in the middle. The CDR3 is 14 residues long. Germline loops: CDR1 MGHRA, CDR2 YSYEKL. CDR3 amino acids: CASSLPDRTYEQYF. CDR3 nucleotides: TGCGCCAGCAGCCTTCCGGACAGAACCTACGAGCAGTACTTC.

The CDR3 DNA reads TGTGCCAGCTCACAGGGGGACAGTTACGAGCAGTACTTC. Translating it yields CASSQGDSYEQYF. The chain joins TRBV18 to TRBJ2-7; 7 positions agree with TRBD1. Trimming removed 4 bases from V and 4 bases from J; junction bases left unmatched: 4. CDR3 length equals 13 residues. Germline V gene lookup returns CDR1 KGHSH and CDR2 LQKENI.

This CDR3 reads CASSYWTIGGELFF. CDR3 nucleotide sequence: TGTGCCAGCAGTTATTGGACTATTGGGGGGGAGCTGTTTTTT. The genes are TRBV6-5 and TRBJ2-2, with D possibly being TRBD2 (6 bases). V lost 3 bases, J lost 8 bases, and 13 bases lay in between. CDR3 size: 14 residues. CDR1 and CDR2 (germline): MNHEY, SVGAGI.

This clone was seen a handful of times. This CDR3 is CASSYGQGNQPQHF. For the CDR3, the DNA is TGCGCCAGCAGCTACGGGCAGGGTAATCAGCCCCAGCATTTT. This chain uses TRBV4-1 with TRBJ1-5; maybe TRBD1 (5 bases). This CDR3 is 14 amino acids long. Trimming shortened V by 5 bases and J by 4 bases, and 12 bases separated the two germline ends. Germline CDR1 reads MGHRA; CDR2 reads YSYEKL.

This clone has just a few counts. V and J are TRBV5-1 and TRBJ1-4, with 10 bases aligning to TRBD1. The J segment lost 1 base and the V segment lost 1 base, leaving 4 bases of the junction unmatched. This CDR3 is built from 17 residues. Per germline, CDR1 SGHRS and CDR2 YFSETQ. CDR3 bases: TGCGCCAGCAGCTTGAGGGGACAGGGGAGAACTAATGAAAAACTGTTTTTT. Amino acids: CASSLRGQGRTNEKLFF.

The rearrangement uses TRBV5-8 and TRBJ2-1, with no clear D. Trimming pared 1 base from V and 6 bases from J, leaving 5 bases between. CDR3 length: 12 residues. Per germline, CDR1 SGHTS and CDR2 YDEGEE. Written as DNA, the CDR3 is TGTGCCAGCAGCTTGAGTAGCAATGAGCAGTTCTTC. Translated, it gives CASSLSSNEQFF.

The CDR3 loop reads CASSEPRQEANYGYTF. The CDR3 DNA follows: TGTGCCAGCAGTGAGCCCAGACAGGAAGCTAACTATGGCTACACCTTC. The chain employs TRBV25-1 and TRBJ1-2; the D gene is possibly TRBD1 (6 bases). The CDR3 has 16 amino acids. Germline lookup yields CDR1 MGHDK and CDR2 SYGVNS. Trimming took 3 bases from V and 0 from J, leaving 14 bases between them.

The chain employs TRBV9 and TRBJ2-2, with D maybe TRBD2 (6 bases). V was cut by 3 bases and J by 5 bases, with 20 bases left in between. Germline values: CDR1 SGDLS, CDR2 YYNGEE. The CDR3 is made up of 17 amino acids. The CDR3 reads CASSATPGVGGTGELFF. The CDR3 bases are TGTGCCAGCAGCGCGACTCCGGGGGTCGGAGGTACCGGGGAGCTGTTTTTT.

The V and J genes are TRBV7-8 and TRBJ1-3, with 7 bases aligning to TRBD1. CDR1 and CDR2 (germline): SGHVS, FQNEAQ. This CDR3 is 19 amino acids long. Unmatched junction bases numbered 13, after V lost 1 base and J lost 1 base. DNA for the CDR3: TGTGCCAGCAGCTTAGGAGTTGGGACAGACCCTTTTTCTGGAAACACCATATATTTT. Its protein product is CASSLGVGTDPFSGNTIYF.

The chain employs TRBV7-2 and TRBJ2-5, with TRBD1 matching 8 bases. The CDR3 sequence is 15 residues long. Per germline, CDR1 SGHTA and CDR2 FQGNSA. The V gene end was trimmed by 5 bases and the J gene end by 13 bases; junction bases not matched to a gene: 18. The CDR3 DNA follows: TGTGCCAGCAGCCCGGCCGGGACAGGCTCCTTACATCCGTACTTC. This sequence encodes CASSPAGTGSLHPYF.

This chain uses TRBV7-9 with TRBJ2-1; 7 bases line up with TRBD2. Trimming cost V 1 base and J 4 bases; bases outside gene matches: 4. Germline CDR1 SEHNR, CDR2 FQNEAQ (reference sequence). The CDR3 sequence is 15 residues long. The DNA of the CDR3 is TGTGCCAGCAGCTTAGGTCTAGCGGCATACAATGAGCAGTTCTTC. Protein sequence: CASSLGLAAYNEQFF.

The chain carries TRBV6-1 and TRBJ2-1, with TRBD2 as a possible D gene (5 bases). Germline CDR1 reads MNHNS; CDR2 reads SASEGT. This CDR3 contains 14 residues. Between the trimmed V and J ends, which lost 5 bases and 7 bases, there was a span of 15 bases. In DNA, the CDR3 is TGTGCCAGCAGTATCCGGGGTGGAGTAAATGAGCAGTTCTTC. Its protein is CASSIRGGVNEQFF.